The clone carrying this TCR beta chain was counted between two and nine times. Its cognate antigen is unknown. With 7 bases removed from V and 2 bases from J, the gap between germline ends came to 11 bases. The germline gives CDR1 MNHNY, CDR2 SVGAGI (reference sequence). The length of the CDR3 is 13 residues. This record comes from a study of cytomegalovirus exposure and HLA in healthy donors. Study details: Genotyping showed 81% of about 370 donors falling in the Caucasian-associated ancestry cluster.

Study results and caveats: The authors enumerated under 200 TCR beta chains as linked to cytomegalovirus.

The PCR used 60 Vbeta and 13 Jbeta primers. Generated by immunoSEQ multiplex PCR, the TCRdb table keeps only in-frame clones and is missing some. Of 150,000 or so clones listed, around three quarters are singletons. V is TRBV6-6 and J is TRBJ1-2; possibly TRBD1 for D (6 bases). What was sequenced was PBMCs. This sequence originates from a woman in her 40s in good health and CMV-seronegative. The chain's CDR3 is CASTLDSNYGYTF. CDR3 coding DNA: TGTGCCAGCACCCTGGACAGCAACTATGGCTACACCTTC.